This is a list of T cell receptor beta chains from one sample in a study of blood T cell repertoires in COVID-19. This table comes from immunoSEQ multiplex PCR, and its TCRdb copy is limited to in-frame clones, with some not included. The sample records some 200,000 clones, 75% to 85% being singletons. Sequences were obtained from peripheral blood. The receptor source for this set is a woman older than 75 with COVID-19, enrolled during active disease. Each CDR3 is given with its conserved first and last residue. The D gene is left open where the match is weak. Rows may omit the clone size; those that give it use once, few, many or a size class.

>TRBV7-8|NA|TRBJ1-2|NA
CASSLLGSWGDGYTF
TGTGCCAGCAGCTTATTGGGCTCCTGGGGGGATGGCTACACCTTC
>TRBV5-1|NA|TRBJ1-3|NA
CASSSQGGSGNTIYF
TGCGCCAGCAGCTCCCAGGGAGGGTCTGGAAACACCATATATTTT
>TRBV3-1/TRBV3-2|TRBD1|TRBJ1-2|NA
CASRDRGAMGYGYTF
TGTGCCAGCCGGGACAGGGGGGCAATGGGCTATGGCTACACCTTC
>TRBV2|NA|TRBJ2-1|NA
CASSGDRASYNEQFF
TGTGCCAGCAGTGGAGACAGAGCCTCCTACAATGAGCAGTTCTTC
>TRBV4-2|TRBD1|TRBJ2-2|NA
CASSHFPGQDTGELFF
TGTGCCAGCAGCCACTTTCCGGGACAGGACACCGGGGAGCTGTTTTTT
>TRBV28|NA|TRBJ2-1|NA
CASSFSTGVRQFF
TGTGCCAGCAGTTTTTCTACGGGAGTGAGGCAGTTCTTC
>TRBV10-3|TRBD1|TRBJ1-1|NA
CAIRGLTGSRTEAFF
TGTGCCATCAGAGGCCTGACAGGGTCGAGAACTGAAGCTTTCTTT
>TRBV27|TRBD2|TRBJ2-1|NA
CASRPLAGGNEQFF
TGTGCCAGCAGGCCCCTAGCGGGAGGCAATGAGCAGTTCTTC
>TRBV30|TRBD1|TRBJ1-1|few
CAWSSFRGRVNTEAFF
TGTGCCTGGAGTTCGTTCAGGGGGCGCGTGAACACTGAAGCTTTCTTT
>TRBV7-9|TRBD1|TRBJ2-7|NA
CASSPGGFYYEQYF
TGTGCCAGCAGCCCAGGGGGCTTTTACTACGAGCAGTACTTC
>TRBV7-9|NA|TRBJ2-1|NA
CASSLGERPHEQFF
TGTGCCAGCAGCTTAGGGGAGAGACCCCATGAGCAGTTCTTC
>TRBV27|NA|TRBJ1-6|NA
CASRGRREVNSPLHF
TGTGCCAGCAGAGGAAGAAGGGAGGTCAATTCACCCCTCCACTTT
>TRBV11-3|TRBD1|TRBJ1-2|NA
CASSLVTLRGRSYGYTF
TGTGCCAGCAGCTTAGTTACGCTCAGGGGGCGCAGCTATGGCTACACCTTC
>TRBV3-1/TRBV3-2|TRBD1|TRBJ2-1|NA
CASSPGTGSYNEQFF
TGTGCCAGCAGCCCCGGGACAGGGTCATACAATGAGCAGTTCTTC
>TRBV27|TRBD2|TRBJ2-1|NA
CASSPNSGGPYNEQFF
TGTGCCAGCAGTCCAAATAGCGGGGGGCCCTACAATGAGCAGTTCTTC
>TRBV11-3|TRBD2|TRBJ2-7|NA
CASRHRTSGTLDYEQYF
TGTGCCAGCAGACACCGGACTAGCGGGACCCTGGACTACGAGCAGTACTTC